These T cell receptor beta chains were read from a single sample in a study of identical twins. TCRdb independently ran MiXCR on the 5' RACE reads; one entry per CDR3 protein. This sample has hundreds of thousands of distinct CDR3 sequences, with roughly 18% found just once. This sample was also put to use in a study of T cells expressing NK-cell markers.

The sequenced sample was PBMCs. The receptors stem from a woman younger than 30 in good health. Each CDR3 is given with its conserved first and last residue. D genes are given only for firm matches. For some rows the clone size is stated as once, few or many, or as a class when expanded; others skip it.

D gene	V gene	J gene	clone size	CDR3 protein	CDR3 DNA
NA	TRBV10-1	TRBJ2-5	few	CASSESMEETQYF	TGCGCCAGCAGTGAGTCTATGGAAGAGACCCAGTACTTC
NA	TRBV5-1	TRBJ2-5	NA	CASSLLPLETQYF	TGCGCCAGCAGCTTGCTCCCACTAGAGACCCAGTACTTC
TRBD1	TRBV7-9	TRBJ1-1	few	CASSRQGLEAFF	TGTGCCAGCAGCAGACAGGGTTTAGAAGCTTTCTTT
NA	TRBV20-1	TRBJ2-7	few	CSARQPGTSTYEQYF	TGCAGTGCGAGACAACCCGGGACATCGACCTACGAGCAGTACTTC
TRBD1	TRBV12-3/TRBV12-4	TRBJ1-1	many	CASSRIPETGQAFF	TGTGCCAGCAGCCGTATCCCGGAGACAGGGCAAGCTTTCTTT
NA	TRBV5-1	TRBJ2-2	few	CASSPALQEGGLFF	TGCGCCAGCAGCCCGGCATTACAGGAGGGGGGGCTGTTTTTT
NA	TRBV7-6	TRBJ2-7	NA	CASSAVGSFYEQYF	TGTGCCAGCAGCGCCGTGGGTTCCTTCTACGAGCAGTACTTC
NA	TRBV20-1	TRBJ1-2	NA	CSARDHKEYGYTF	TGCAGTGCTAGAGATCATAAGGAGTATGGCTACACCTTC
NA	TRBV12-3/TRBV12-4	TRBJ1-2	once	CASGPGPNGYTF	TGTGCCAGCGGGCCGGGGCCTAATGGCTACACCTTC
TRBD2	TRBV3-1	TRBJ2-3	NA	CASGTSRDTQYF	TGTGCCAGCGGGACTAGCAGGGATACGCAGTATTTT
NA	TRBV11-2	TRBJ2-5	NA	CASNLLLGTQYF	TGTGCCAGCAACCTTCTACTGGGGACCCAGTACTTC
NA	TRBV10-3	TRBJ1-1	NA	CAISDRGNTEAFF	TGTGCCATCAGTGATAGGGGGAACACTGAAGCTTTCTTT
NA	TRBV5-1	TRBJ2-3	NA	CASSLRIAVSTDTQYF	TGCGCCAGCAGCTTACGAATAGCGGTTAGCACAGATACGCAGTATTTT
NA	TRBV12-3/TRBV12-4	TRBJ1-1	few	CASRAYTEAFF	TGTGCCAGCAGGGCGTACACTGAAGCTTTCTTT
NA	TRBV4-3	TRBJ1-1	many	CASSQDGAGRAATEAFF	TGCGCCAGCAGCCAAGATGGGGCTGGGCGGGCGGCCACTGAAGCTTTCTTT